Included here is one T cell receptor (beta chain) sequence, with context. This clonotype has ten or more counts. Its target antigen remains unknown. Base quality data are lacking; no much larger clone is found one base away. The entry originates in a study listed by TCRdb under 2016. The library was obtained by RT-PCR. For sequencing, an Illumina MiSeq was employed. Through fastp at Q25 and MiXCR, TCRdb rebuilt clones from the public reads, retaining in-frame beta chains. Merged by CDR3 protein, the rows form single entries marked with the most common genes and DNA. This sample has 650,000 to 800,000 distinct CDR3 sequences in its table, and 12% to 15% of those were observed once. The biggest ten clones account for 3.6% of the sample. The germline V gene gives CDR1 as SGHRS and CDR2 as YFSETQ. The CDR3, from cysteine to phenylalanine, totals 14 residues. Only the CDR3 region is kept as DNA, spanning 42 bases read in frame from base 1. V is reduced by 4 bases and J by 4 bases, leaving a spacing of 14 bases between them.

The sequencing sample was made of memory CD4+ T cells from blood. This receptor was identified in a female donor in good health, serving as a healthy control. The V gene is TRBV5-1 and the J gene is TRBJ1-1; the D gene is perhaps TRBD1, on 5 matching bases. CDR3 sequence: CASSTGRDRTEAFF. Here is the DNA: TGCGCCAGCAGCACCGGACGGGACCGCACTGAAGCTTTCTTT.